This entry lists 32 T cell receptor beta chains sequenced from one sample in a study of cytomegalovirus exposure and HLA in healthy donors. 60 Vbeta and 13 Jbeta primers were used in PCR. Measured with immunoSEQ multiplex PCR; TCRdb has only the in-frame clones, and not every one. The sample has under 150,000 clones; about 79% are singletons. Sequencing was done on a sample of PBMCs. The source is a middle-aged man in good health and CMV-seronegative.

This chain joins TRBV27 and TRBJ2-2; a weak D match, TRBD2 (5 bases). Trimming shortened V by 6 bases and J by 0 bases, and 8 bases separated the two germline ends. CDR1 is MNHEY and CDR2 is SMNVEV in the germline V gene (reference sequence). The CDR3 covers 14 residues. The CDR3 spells CASRSGTNTGELFF. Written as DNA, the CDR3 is TGTGCCAGCAGAAGCGGAACGAACACCGGGGAGCTGTTTTTT.

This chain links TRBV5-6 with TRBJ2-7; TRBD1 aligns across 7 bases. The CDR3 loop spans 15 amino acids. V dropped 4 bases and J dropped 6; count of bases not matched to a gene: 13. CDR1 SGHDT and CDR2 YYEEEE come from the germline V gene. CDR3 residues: CASSLPGQIPGEQYF. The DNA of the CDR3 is TGTGCCAGCAGCCTACCGGGACAGATACCGGGCGAGCAGTACTTC.

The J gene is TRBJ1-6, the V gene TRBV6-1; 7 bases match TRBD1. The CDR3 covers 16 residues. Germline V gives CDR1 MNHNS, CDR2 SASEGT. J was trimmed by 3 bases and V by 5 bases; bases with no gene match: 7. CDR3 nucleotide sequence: TGTGCCAGCAGTCAAGGACAGGCGATCTATAATTCACCCCTCCACTTT. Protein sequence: CASSQGQAIYNSPLHF.

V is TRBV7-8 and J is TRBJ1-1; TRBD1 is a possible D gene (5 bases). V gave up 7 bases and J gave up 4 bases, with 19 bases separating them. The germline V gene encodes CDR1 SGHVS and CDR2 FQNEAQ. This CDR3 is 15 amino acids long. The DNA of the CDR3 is TGTGCCAGCATGGATAGGCAGGGCGGGAGCACTGAAGCTTTCTTT. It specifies CASMDRQGGSTEAFF.

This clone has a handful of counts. CDR3 region: CASSQGLAYEQYF. In DNA, the CDR3 is TGTGCCAGCAGCCAAGGACTAGCCTACGAGCAGTACTTC. The rearrangement joins TRBV11-3 to TRBJ2-7; TRBD2 matches 7 bases. The V gene end was trimmed by 5 bases and the J gene end by 2 bases; junction bases not matched to a gene: 3. Germline V gene sequence: CDR1 SGHNT, CDR2 YENEEA. The CDR3 length is 13 residues.

The DNA of the CDR3 is TGTGCCAGCAGCTGGACAGGGGCTTACACTGAAGCTTTCTTT. Translating gives CASSWTGAYTEAFF. This chain links TRBV5-4 with TRBJ1-1; 9 bases fit TRBD1. The CDR3 contains 14 residues. Looked up from germline, CDR1 is SGHNT and CDR2 is YYREEE (reference sequence). After removal of 3 bases from V and 3 bases from J, the junction contained 3 bases not matched to a gene.

The CDR3 loop is CATSRSGGGLDEQFF. CDR3 bases: TGTGCCACCAGCAGGTCTGGCGGGGGCCTCGATGAGCAGTTCTTC. This rearrangement joins TRBV15 to TRBJ2-1; tentative D call: TRBD2 (7 bases). Per germline, CDR1 LNHNV and CDR2 YYDKDF (reference sequence). The V and J ends lost 3 bases and 8 bases respectively, with 17 bases between them. This CDR3 is built from 15 residues. Looking up the rest from reference TRBV15 and TRBJ2-1 gives the full variable domain: DAMVIQNPRYQVTQFGKPVTLSCSQTLNHNVMYWYQQKSSQAPKLLFHYYDKDFNNEADTPDNFQSRRPNTSFCFLDIRSPGLGDTAMYLCATSRSGGGLDEQFFGPGTRLTVL.

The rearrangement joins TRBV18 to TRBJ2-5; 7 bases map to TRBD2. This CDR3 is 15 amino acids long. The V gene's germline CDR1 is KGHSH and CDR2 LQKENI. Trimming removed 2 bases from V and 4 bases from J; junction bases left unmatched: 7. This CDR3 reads CASSPTRGVRETQYF. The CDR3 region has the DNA TGTGCCAGCTCACCAACACGGGGGGTTCGAGAGACCCAGTACTTC.

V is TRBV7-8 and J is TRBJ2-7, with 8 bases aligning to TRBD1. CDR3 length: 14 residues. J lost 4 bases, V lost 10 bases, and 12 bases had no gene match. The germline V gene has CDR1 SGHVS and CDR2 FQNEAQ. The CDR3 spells CATSPGTGGYEQYF. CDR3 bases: TGTGCCACTTCCCCCGGGACAGGAGGGTACGAGCAGTACTTC.

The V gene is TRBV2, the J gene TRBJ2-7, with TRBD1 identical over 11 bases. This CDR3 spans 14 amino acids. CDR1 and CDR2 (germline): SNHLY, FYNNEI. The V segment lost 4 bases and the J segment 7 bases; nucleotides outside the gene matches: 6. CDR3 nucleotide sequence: TGTGCCAGCAGTGCCCGGACAGGGGGCTTTGAGCAGTACTTC. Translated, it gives CASSARTGGFEQYF.

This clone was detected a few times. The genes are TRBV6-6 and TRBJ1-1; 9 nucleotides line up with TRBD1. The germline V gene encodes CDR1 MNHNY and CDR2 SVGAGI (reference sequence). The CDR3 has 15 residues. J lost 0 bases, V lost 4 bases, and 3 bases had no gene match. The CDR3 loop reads CASSSDRGMNTEAFF. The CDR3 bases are TGTGCCAGCAGTTCAGACAGGGGGATGAACACTGAAGCTTTCTTT.

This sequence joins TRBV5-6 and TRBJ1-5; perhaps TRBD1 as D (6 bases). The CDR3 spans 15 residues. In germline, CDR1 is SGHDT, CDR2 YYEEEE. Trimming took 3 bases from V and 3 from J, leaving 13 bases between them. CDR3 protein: CASSSSTGNNQPQHF. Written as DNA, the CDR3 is TGTGCCAGCAGCTCATCTACAGGGAACAATCAGCCCCAGCATTTT.

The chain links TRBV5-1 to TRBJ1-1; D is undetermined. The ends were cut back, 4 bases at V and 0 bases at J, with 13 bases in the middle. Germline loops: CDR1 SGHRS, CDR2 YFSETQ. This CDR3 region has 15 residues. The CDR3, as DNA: TGCGCCAGCAGCCCGGTGGGCAGAGTGAACACTGAAGCTTTCTTT. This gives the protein CASSPVGRVNTEAFF.

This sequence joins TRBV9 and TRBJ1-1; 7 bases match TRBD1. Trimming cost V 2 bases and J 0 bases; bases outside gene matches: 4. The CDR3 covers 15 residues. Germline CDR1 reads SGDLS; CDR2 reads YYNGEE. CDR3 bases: TGTGCCAGCAGCGTTGCGGGACAGATGAACACTGAAGCTTTCTTT. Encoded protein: CASSVAGQMNTEAFF. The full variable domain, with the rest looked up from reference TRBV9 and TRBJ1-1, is DSGVTQTPKHLITATGQRVTLRCSPRSGDLSVYWYQQSLDQGLQFLIQYYNGEERAKGNILERFSAQQFPDLHSELNLSSLELGDSALYFCASSVAGQMNTEAFFGQGTRLTVV.

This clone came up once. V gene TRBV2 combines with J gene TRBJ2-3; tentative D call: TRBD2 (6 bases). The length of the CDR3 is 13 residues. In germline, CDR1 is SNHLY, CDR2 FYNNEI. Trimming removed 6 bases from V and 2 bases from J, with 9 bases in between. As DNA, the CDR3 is TGTGCCAGCAGGGGGGGATTCACAGATACGCAGTATTTT. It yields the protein CASRGGFTDTQYF.

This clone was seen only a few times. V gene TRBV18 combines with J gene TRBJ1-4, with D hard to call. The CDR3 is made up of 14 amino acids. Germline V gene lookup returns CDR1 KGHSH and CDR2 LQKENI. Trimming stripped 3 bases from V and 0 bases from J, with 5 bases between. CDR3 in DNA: TGTGCCAGCTCACCGACATCAACTAATGAAAAACTGTTTTTT. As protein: CASSPTSTNEKLFF.

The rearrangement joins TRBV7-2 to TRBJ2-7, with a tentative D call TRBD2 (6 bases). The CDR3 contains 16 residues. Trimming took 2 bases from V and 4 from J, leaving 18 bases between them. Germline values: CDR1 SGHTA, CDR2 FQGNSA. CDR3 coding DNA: TGTGCCAGCAGCTTACGGGCCGGAGGGATGGGGTACGAGCAGTACTTC. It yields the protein CASSLRAGGMGYEQYF.

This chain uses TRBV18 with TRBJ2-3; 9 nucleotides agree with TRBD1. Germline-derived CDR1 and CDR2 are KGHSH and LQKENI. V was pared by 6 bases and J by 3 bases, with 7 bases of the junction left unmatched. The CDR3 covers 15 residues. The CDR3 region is CASSTPDRGTDTQYF. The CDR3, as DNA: TGTGCCAGCTCCACCCCAGACAGGGGGACAGATACGCAGTATTTT. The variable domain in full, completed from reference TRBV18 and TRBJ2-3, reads NAGVMQNPRHLVRRRGQEARLRCSPMKGHSHVYWYRQLPEEGLKFMVYLQKENIIDESGMPKERFSAEFPKEGPSILRIQQVVRGDSAAYFCASSTPDRGTDTQYFGPGTRLTVL.

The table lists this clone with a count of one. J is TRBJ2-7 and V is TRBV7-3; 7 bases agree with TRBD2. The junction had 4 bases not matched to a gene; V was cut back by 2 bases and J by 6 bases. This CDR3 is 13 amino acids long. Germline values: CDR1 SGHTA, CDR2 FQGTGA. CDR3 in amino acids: CASSLLTGGEQYF. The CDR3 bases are TGTGCCAGCAGCTTATTAACGGGAGGCGAGCAGTACTTC.

The CDR3 nucleotides are TGTGCCAGCAGTTTACTGGTAGTGCAGGGTCCCTACGAGCAGTACTTC. Protein sequence: CASSLLVVQGPYEQYF. This rearrangement joins TRBV27 to TRBJ2-7, with a possible D match to TRBD1 (5 bases). With 2 bases removed from V and 2 bases from J, the gap between germline ends came to 16 bases. CDR1 and CDR2 from the germline V gene are MNHEY and SMNVEV (reference sequence). This CDR3 contains 16 residues.

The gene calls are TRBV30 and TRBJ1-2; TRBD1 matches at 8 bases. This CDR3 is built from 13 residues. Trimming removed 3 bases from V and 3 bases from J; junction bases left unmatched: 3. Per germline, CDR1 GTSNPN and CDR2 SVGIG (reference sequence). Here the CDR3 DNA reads TGTGCCTGGAGGACGACAGGGGACTATGGCTACACCTTC. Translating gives CAWRTTGDYGYTF.

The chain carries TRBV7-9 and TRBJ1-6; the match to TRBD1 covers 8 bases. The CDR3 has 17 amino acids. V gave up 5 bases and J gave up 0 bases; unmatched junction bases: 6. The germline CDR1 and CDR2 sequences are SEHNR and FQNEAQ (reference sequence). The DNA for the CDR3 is TGTGCCAGCAGCCGCGACAGGGGATCCTCCTATAATTCACCCCTCCACTTT. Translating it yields CASSRDRGSSYNSPLHF.

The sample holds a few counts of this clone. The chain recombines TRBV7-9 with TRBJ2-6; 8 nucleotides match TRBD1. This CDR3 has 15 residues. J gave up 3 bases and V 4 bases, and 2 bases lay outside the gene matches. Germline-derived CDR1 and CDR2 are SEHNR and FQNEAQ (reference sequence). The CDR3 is CASSSGTGGANVLTF. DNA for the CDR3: TGTGCCAGCAGCTCGGGGACAGGTGGGGCCAACGTCCTGACTTTC.

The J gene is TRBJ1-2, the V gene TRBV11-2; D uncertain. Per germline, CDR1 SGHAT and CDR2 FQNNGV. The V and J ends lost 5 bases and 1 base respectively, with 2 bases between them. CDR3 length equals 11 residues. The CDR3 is CASSLNYGYTF. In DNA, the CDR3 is TGTGCCAGCAGCCTTAACTATGGCTACACCTTC.

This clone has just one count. The DNA for the CDR3 is TGTGCCAGCAGTTCCCCGGGACAGGGGGCCTACGAGCAGTACTTC. It is translated as CASSSPGQGAYEQYF. The chain has TRBV27 and TRBJ2-7, with 11 bases matching TRBD1. The CDR3 contains 15 residues. Trimming at V came to 4 bases and at J to 2 bases, leaving 4 bases not matched to a gene. CDR1 and CDR2 (germline): MNHEY, SMNVEV (reference sequence).

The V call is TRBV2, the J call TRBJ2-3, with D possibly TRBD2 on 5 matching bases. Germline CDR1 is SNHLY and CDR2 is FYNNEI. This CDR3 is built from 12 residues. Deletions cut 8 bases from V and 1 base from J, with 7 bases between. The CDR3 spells CASSRGTDTQYF. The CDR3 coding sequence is TGTGCCAGCTCGCGGGGCACAGATACGCAGTATTTT. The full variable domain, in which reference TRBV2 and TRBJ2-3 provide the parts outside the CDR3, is EPEVTQTPSHQVTQMGQEVILRCVPISNHLYFYWYRQILGQKVEFLVSFYNNEISEKSEIFDDQFSVERPDGSNFTLKIRSTKLEDSAMYFCASSRGTDTQYFGPGTRLTVL.

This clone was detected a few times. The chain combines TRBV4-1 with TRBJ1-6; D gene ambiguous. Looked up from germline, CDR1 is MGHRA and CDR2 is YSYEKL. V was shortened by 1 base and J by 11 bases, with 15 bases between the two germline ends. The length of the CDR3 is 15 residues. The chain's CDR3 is CASSQGLGAWAPLHF. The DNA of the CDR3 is TGCGCCAGCAGCCAAGGATTGGGCGCTTGGGCACCCCTCCACTTT.

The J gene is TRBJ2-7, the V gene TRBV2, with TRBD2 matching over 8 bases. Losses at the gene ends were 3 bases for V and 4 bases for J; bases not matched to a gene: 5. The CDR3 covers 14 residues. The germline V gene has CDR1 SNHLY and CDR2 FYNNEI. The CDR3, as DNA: TGTGCCAGCAGTGACCAGCGGGGGAAATACGAGCAGTACTTC. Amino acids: CASSDQRGKYEQYF.

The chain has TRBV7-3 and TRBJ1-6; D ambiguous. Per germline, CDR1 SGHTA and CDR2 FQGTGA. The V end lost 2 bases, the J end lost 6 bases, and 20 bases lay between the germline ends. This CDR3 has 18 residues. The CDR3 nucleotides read TGTGCCAGCAGCTTATTTGGCCCAGGACTTTACCCTAATTCACCCCTCCACTTT. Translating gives CASSLFGPGLYPNSPLHF.

In nucleotides, the CDR3 is TGTGCCAGCAGTGAAAGTCTAGCAGGGGAGCTGTTTTTT. Encoded protein: CASSESLAGELFF. V is TRBV6-4 and J is TRBJ2-2; D is possibly TRBD2 (5 bases). This CDR3 is built from 13 residues. Trimming stripped 3 bases from V and 8 bases from J, with 10 bases between. Germline CDR1 and CDR2: MRHNA and SNTAGT.

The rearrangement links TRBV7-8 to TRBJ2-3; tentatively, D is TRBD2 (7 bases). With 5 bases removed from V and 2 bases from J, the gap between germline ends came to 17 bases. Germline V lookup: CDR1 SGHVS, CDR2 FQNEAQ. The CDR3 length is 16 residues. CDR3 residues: CASSPSQAGATDTQYF. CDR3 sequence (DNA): TGTGCCAGCAGCCCAAGTCAGGCGGGGGCCACAGATACGCAGTATTTT.

The CDR3 coding sequence is TGTGCCAGCAGCTTAGTTCCAGAAACAGGCTACACCTTC. Translating gives CASSLVPETGYTF. This chain connects TRBV7-8 to TRBJ1-2, with D hard to call. Trimming left V 1 base short and J 8 bases short, with 11 bases between. From germline, CDR1 is SGHVS and CDR2 FQNEAQ. The length of the CDR3 is 13 residues.